Sequencing of this T cell receptor beta chain was carried out in a study of cytomegalovirus exposure and HLA in healthy donors. Primers for the PCR totalled 60 Vbeta and 13 Jbeta. TCRdb's copy holds only in-frame clones and misses some; the assay was immunoSEQ multiplex PCR. The table shows approximately 160,000 clones, with 68% occurring only once. The sample holds a few counts of this clone. Its antigen is as yet unknown. Study results and caveats: According to an earlier analysis, most TCR beta V segments yielded productive rearrangements about 87% or about 30% of the time. Later analysis placed DRB1 highest and HLA-C lowest in TCR association rates, which differed by HLA locus.

Germline V gives CDR1 MDHEN, CDR2 SYDVKM. This CDR3 comprises 17 residues. V shed 4 bases, J shed 6 bases, and the junction held 12 bases outside the gene matches. The TCR was taken from a man aged 50-59 years in good health and CMV-seronegative. Sequencing was done on a sample of PBMCs. The V and J genes are TRBV28 and TRBJ2-7, with 13 positions matching TRBD2. CDR3 region: CASSSGLAGAGPSEQYF. CDR3 DNA sequence: TGTGCCAGCAGTTCCGGACTAGCGGGGGCGGGCCCCAGCGAGCAGTACTTC.